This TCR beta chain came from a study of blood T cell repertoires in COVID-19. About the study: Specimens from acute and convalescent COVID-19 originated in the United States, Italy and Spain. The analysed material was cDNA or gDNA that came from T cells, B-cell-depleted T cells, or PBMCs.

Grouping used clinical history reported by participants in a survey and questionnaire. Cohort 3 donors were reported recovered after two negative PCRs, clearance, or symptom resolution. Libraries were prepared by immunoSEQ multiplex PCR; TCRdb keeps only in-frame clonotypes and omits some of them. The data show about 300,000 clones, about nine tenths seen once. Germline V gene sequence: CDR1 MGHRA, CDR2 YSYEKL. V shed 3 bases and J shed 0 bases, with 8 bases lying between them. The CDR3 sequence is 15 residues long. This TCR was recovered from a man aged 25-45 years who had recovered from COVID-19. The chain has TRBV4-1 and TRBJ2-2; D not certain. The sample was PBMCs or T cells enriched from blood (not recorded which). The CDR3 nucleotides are TGCGCCAGCAGCCACGCGAAGTCGAACACCGGGGAGCTGTTTTTT. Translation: CASSHAKSNTGELFF.